This TCR beta chain originates from a study of Graves' ophthalmopathy and Graves' hyperthyroidism. At the level of the study: Ophthalmopathy absent within 18 months of follow-up marked hyperthyroidism as stable.

Amplifying from RNA transcripts, the study obtained TCR beta CDR3 regions. HTBI primers served in a first-round RT-PCR, which a second-round multiplex PCR followed. TCRdb re-derived calls from the multiplex PCR reads in MiXCR, one entry per CDR3 protein. The profile shows about 590,000 distinct CDR3 sequences, under 45% of them singletons. The junction had 7 bases not matched to a gene; V was cut back by 6 bases and J by 8 bases. CDR3 size: 14 residues. CDR1 is SNHLY, CDR2 FYNNEI, per germline. This clonotype was counted at least ten times. The chain combines TRBV2 with TRBJ1-4; 9 bases match TRBD1. This sequence originates from an adult man with Graves' hyperthyroidism. The specimen was peripheral blood or thyroid tissue (not recorded which). CDR3 sequence reads: CASRDGQGTEKLFF. CDR3 nucleotide sequence: TGTGCCAGCAGAGACGGACAGGGGACCGAAAAACTGTTTTTT.